These 26 T cell receptor beta chains came from one sample sequenced in a study of radiation and T cells in renal cell carcinoma. Time point given: blood 2 weeks post-SBRT. Described treatment: 15 Gy SBRT to primary tumor, nephrectomy 4 weeks later. The repertoire was sequenced with immunoSEQ multiplex PCR; TCRdb's copy has only in-frame clones and lacks some. The sample contains 100,000 to 150,000 clones, more than 70% of which appear only once. The sample was blood, taken from a patient whose treatment included radiotherapy and nephrectomy. The receptor source for this set is a woman aged 70-85 years with renal cell carcinoma.

This clone appeared a few times. The chain has TRBV25-1 and TRBJ1-1; 9 bases match TRBD1. This CDR3 region has 12 residues. The germline V gene has CDR1 MGHDK and CDR2 SYGVNS. Trimming took 5 bases from V and 7 from J; bases not matched to a gene: 2. The CDR3 region is CASSLDRGEAFF. For the CDR3, the DNA is TGTGCCAGCAGTTTGGACAGGGGTGAAGCTTTCTTT.

V gene TRBV6-5 combines with J gene TRBJ1-1; 7 bases are a match to TRBD1. The CDR3 loop spans 14 amino acids. Germline assignment: CDR1 MNHEY and CDR2 SVGAGI. Unmatched junction bases numbered 11, after V lost 6 bases and J lost 7 bases. Written as DNA, the CDR3 is TGTGCCAGCAGCCTCCGACAGGGTTGGGGTGAAGCTTTCTTT. It encodes CASSLRQGWGEAFF.

The chain combines TRBV11-2 with TRBJ1-6; 8 bases align to TRBD1. The CDR3 runs to 14 residues. Trimming removed 4 bases from V and 9 bases from J; junction bases left unmatched: 5. CDR1 and CDR2 (germline): SGHAT, FQNNGV. The CDR3 sequence: CASSSQGARSPLHF. For the CDR3, the DNA is TGTGCCAGCAGCTCCCAGGGGGCCCGTTCACCCCTCCACTTT. The full variable domain, rest sourced from reference TRBV11-2 and TRBJ1-6, is EAGVAQSPRYKIIEKRQSVAFWCNPISGHATLYWYQQILGQGPKLLIQFQNNGVVDDSQLPKDRFSAERLKGVDSTLKIQPAKLEDSAVYLCASSSQGARSPLHFGNGTRLTVT.

This rearrangement joins TRBV4-2 to TRBJ1-4; a possible D gene is TRBD1 (5 bases). CDR1 and CDR2 from the germline V gene are LGHNA and YNFKEQ. V gave up 0 bases and J gave up 8 bases, with 10 bases separating them. The CDR3 contains 14 residues. As DNA, the CDR3 is TGTGCCAGCAGCCAAGATCGGAACAGGGAAAAACTGTTTTTT. Translating gives CASSQDRNREKLFF.

Concerning this clone itself: The same CDR3 can be traced to other DNA sequences in this sample. The chain couples TRBV2 to TRBJ1-2; 9 nucleotides match TRBD1. Germline CDR1 is SNHLY and CDR2 is FYNNEI. The CDR3 has 13 residues. V trimming: 6 bases; J trimming: 2 bases; junction bases outside the gene matches: 1. Here the CDR3 DNA reads TGTGCCAGCAGCGGGACAGGGAACTATGGCTACACCTTC. Amino acids: CASSGTGNYGYTF.

This clone was seen only once. This chain connects TRBV27 to TRBJ2-5; D is possibly TRBD1 (6 bases). Germline V lookup: CDR1 MNHEY, CDR2 SMNVEV (reference sequence). V dropped 5 bases and J dropped 6 bases, with 16 bases sitting between them. This CDR3 is built from 14 residues. CDR3 nucleotide sequence: TGTGCCAGCAGTCCCGGACAGTCCATCAAGACCCAGTACTTC. It codes for CASSPGQSIKTQYF.

The chain is built from TRBV6-1 and TRBJ1-5; D unclear. From germline, CDR1 is MNHNS and CDR2 SASEGT. V gave up 3 bases and J gave up 2 bases, with 8 bases separating them. The CDR3 sequence is 14 residues long. In DNA form, the CDR3 reads TGTGCCAGCAGTGAGGGGATGGGCAATCAGCCCCAGCATTTT. Its translation: CASSEGMGNQPQHF.

The genes are TRBV30 and TRBJ1-5; 10 nucleotides agree with TRBD1. V shed 1 base and J 6 bases; nucleotides not matched to a gene: 3. Germline V gene data show CDR1 as GTSNPN and CDR2 as SVGIG (reference sequence). This CDR3 contains 14 residues. This CDR3 is CAWSGGQGTQPQHF. The CDR3, as DNA: TGTGCCTGGAGTGGGGGACAGGGGACTCAGCCCCAGCATTTT.

The CDR3 sequence is CASSRATVADTQYF. CDR3 DNA sequence: TGTGCCAGCAGTCGGGCCACCGTGGCAGATACGCAGTATTTT. The chain links TRBV2 to TRBJ2-3; no firm D call. The length of the CDR3 is 14 residues. V shed 5 bases and J shed 4 bases, with 13 bases lying between them. Per the germline V gene, CDR1 is SNHLY and CDR2 is FYNNEI.

This chain joins TRBV9 and TRBJ1-3; 8 nucleotides agree with TRBD1. The CDR3 has 15 residues. The V and J ends lost 5 bases and 0 bases, in that order; junction bases with no gene match: 4. The germline V gene encodes CDR1 SGDLS and CDR2 YYNGEE. The CDR3 here is CASSGQGNSGNTIYF. The CDR3 DNA reads as TGTGCCAGCAGTGGACAGGGAAACTCTGGAAACACCATATATTTT. The variable domain in full, completed from reference TRBV9 and TRBJ1-3, reads DSGVTQTPKHLITATGQRVTLRCSPRSGDLSVYWYQQSLDQGLQFLIQYYNGEERAKGNILERFSAQQFPDLHSELNLSSLELGDSALYFCASSGQGNSGNTIYFGEGSWLTVV.

This chain links TRBV21-1 with TRBJ2-5; the table gives TRBD2 as D, unverified against the DNA. TRBV21-1 is flagged as a pseudogene. The CDR3 covers 17 residues. DNA of the CDR3: TGTGCCAGCAGCAAAGTTAGTAGCCCTTGGTACCAAGAGACCCAGTACTTC. It codes for CASSKVSSPWYQETQYF.

The sample holds one count of this clone. The chain recombines TRBV11-2 with TRBJ1-1; a possible D gene is TRBD1 (6 bases). The germline V and J ends were trimmed by 6 bases and 4 bases, with 21 bases remaining between them. CDR3 length equals 16 residues. The germline CDR1 and CDR2 sequences are SGHAT and FQNNGV. The CDR3 reads CASRTGGGLRGTEAFF. The CDR3 region has the DNA TGTGCCAGCAGAACTGGAGGGGGGTTGAGAGGCACTGAAGCTTTCTTT.

The genes are TRBV6-6 and TRBJ1-1, with a weak D call TRBD1 (6 bases). The CDR3 has 13 residues. CDR1 is MNHNY and CDR2 is SVGAGI in the germline V gene (reference sequence). The V gene lost 6 bases and the J gene lost 8 bases, with 16 bases spanning the gap. Here the CDR3 reads CASSRQDLSEAFF. The CDR3 DNA reads as TGTGCCAGCAGCAGACAGGATCTATCCGAAGCTTTCTTT.

The chain is built from TRBV4-2 and TRBJ1-5; 7 nucleotides match TRBD1. V shed 4 bases, J shed 6 bases, and the junction held 9 bases outside the gene matches. This CDR3 spans 15 amino acids. CDR1 is LGHNA and CDR2 is YNFKEQ in the germline V gene. Written as DNA, the CDR3 is TGTGCCAGCAGCCCGAGACAGGGTGGGGGTCAGCCCCAGCATTTT. It yields the protein CASSPRQGGGQPQHF.

The V gene is TRBV5-1, the J gene TRBJ1-4; possibly TRBD1 for D (5 bases). Trimming removed 2 bases at V and 3 bases at J, with 8 bases between. Germline V gene data show CDR1 as SGHRS and CDR2 as YFSETQ. The CDR3 loop spans 14 amino acids. The CDR3 DNA follows: TGCGCCAGCAGCTTCTTGGGGGCTAATGAAAAACTGTTTTTT. Protein product: CASSFLGANEKLFF.

This clone was counted once. This chain uses TRBV6-5 with TRBJ1-5; 10 bases line up with TRBD1. The germline gives CDR1 MNHEY, CDR2 SVGAGI. The CDR3 covers 14 residues. The trim removed 5 bases at V and 6 bases at J, leaving 4 bases unmatched. The CDR3 is CASSQGQGFQPQHF. In DNA form, the CDR3 reads TGTGCCAGCAGTCAGGGACAGGGGTTTCAGCCCCAGCATTTT.

CDR3 DNA sequence: TGTGCCAGTAGTATCCGGACAGCCTTCTATAGCAATCAGCCCCAGCATTTT. Amino acid sequence: CASSIRTAFYSNQPQHF. The chain combines TRBV19 with TRBJ1-5, with D tentatively TRBD1 (6 bases). The V gene lost 3 bases and the J gene lost 0 bases, with 15 bases spanning the gap. Germline V gene sequence: CDR1 LNHDA, CDR2 SQIVND (reference sequence). This CDR3 has 17 amino acids.

The V and J genes are TRBV7-2 and TRBJ2-3; 8 bases line up with TRBD2. Germline CDR1 SGHTA, CDR2 FQGNSA. CDR3 length: 15 amino acids. The ends lost 1 base at V and 2 bases at J; junction bases unmatched: 2. The CDR3 here is CASSLGGGPTDTQYF. CDR3 sequence (DNA): TGTGCCAGCAGCTTAGGCGGGGGGCCCACAGATACGCAGTATTTT. Full variable domain (outside the CDR3, taken from reference TRBV7-2 and TRBJ2-3): GAGVSQSPSNKVTEKGKDVELRCDPISGHTALYWYRQSLGQGLEFLIYFQGNSAPDKSGLPSDRFSAERTGGSVSTLTIQRTQQEDSAVYLCASSLGGGPTDTQYFGPGTRLTVL.

This rearrangement joins TRBV6-5 to TRBJ2-2; 8 bases align to TRBD1. There are 13 residues in the CDR3. Germline trimming cut 5 bases from V and 6 bases from J; bases unmatched to any gene: 2. CDR1 is MNHEY, CDR2 SVGAGI, per germline. As DNA, the CDR3 is TGTGCCAGCAGTCAACAGGGGGCCGGGGAGCTGTTTTTT. Its translation: CASSQQGAGELFF.

The chain carries TRBV5-1 and TRBJ2-7; D is ambiguous. Trimming removed 4 bases at V and 2 bases at J, with 16 bases between. The germline V gene has CDR1 SGHRS and CDR2 YFSETQ. The CDR3 has 15 amino acids. As DNA, the CDR3 is TGCGCCAGCAGCCCTCGTACAGCCCTGGCCTACGAGCAGTACTTC. Translating gives CASSPRTALAYEQYF.

CDR3 in amino acids: CAISRDSLPRGANVLTF. CDR3 coding DNA: TGTGCCATCAGTCGGGACAGCCTCCCGAGAGGGGCCAACGTCCTGACTTTC. The V and J genes are TRBV10-3 and TRBJ2-6; 7 nucleotides align to TRBD1. V was pared by 5 bases and J by 4 bases, with 11 bases of the junction left unmatched. There are 17 residues in the CDR3. Per germline, CDR1 ENHRY and CDR2 SYGVKD.

The chain links TRBV28 to TRBJ1-5, with no clear D. V lost 5 bases and J lost 7, with 9 bases in between. The CDR3 sequence is 12 residues long. From germline, CDR1 is MDHEN and CDR2 SYDVKM. CDR3 sequence: CASSPLRQPQHF. CDR3 in DNA: TGTGCCAGCAGTCCTTTAAGACAGCCCCAGCATTTT.

The V and J genes are TRBV28 and TRBJ2-1; 9 nucleotides align to TRBD1. Germline V gives CDR1 MDHEN, CDR2 SYDVKM. V shed 1 base and J 5 bases; nucleotides not matched to a gene: 6. The CDR3 contains 16 residues. The DNA for the CDR3 is TGTGCCAGCAGTTTATCCTCGACAGGGGGTGACAATGAGCAGTTCTTC. Translating it yields CASSLSSTGGDNEQFF.

This clone was counted once. The chain is built from TRBV30 and TRBJ1-6; D gene ambiguous. Germline CDR1 and CDR2: GTSNPN and SVGIG (reference sequence). The CDR3 length is 14 residues. The V end was cut by 3 bases, the J end by 7 bases, with 13 bases between. The CDR3 DNA is TGTGCCTGGAGAGAAAAGGGAGCAAATTCACCCCTCCACTTT. This translates into CAWREKGANSPLHF.

The rearrangement links TRBV5-6 to TRBJ1-3; D is unresolved. Per germline, CDR1 SGHDT and CDR2 YYEEEE. CDR3 size: 16 residues. The V and J ends lost 4 bases and 0 bases respectively, with 14 bases between them. This CDR3 reads CASSQDISNSGNTIYF. The DNA for the CDR3 is TGTGCCAGCAGCCAAGACATCTCAAACTCTGGAAACACCATATATTTT.

The chain has TRBV13 and TRBJ1-1, with D hard to call. Trimming cost V 2 bases and J 7 bases, with 14 bases left between them. This CDR3 has 14 amino acids. Germline V gene sequence: CDR1 PRHDT, CDR2 FYEKMQ (reference sequence). In DNA form, the CDR3 reads TGTGCCAGCAGCTTAAGGGCCGGAGGTATTGAAGCTTTCTTT. Translated, it gives CASSLRAGGIEAFF.